This entry features one T cell receptor beta chain sequence. These data are taken from a study of follicular helper T cells after annual influenza vaccination. Some clones are missing from TCRdb's copy, which holds only in-frame ones; the method was immunoSEQ multiplex PCR. There are several thousand clones in the sample; roughly 80% occur only once, and around 3.3% lies in the top ten. V lost 3 bases to trimming and J lost 0 bases, with 15 bases between them. This CDR3 region has 18 residues. From germline, CDR1 is LGHNA and CDR2 YSLEER. The sample's time point: 2014-2015 season, 7 days after vaccination. No donor had influenza vaccine in the prior 6 months; all lived in the community. Vaccine contraindications, substance abuse, HIV/AIDS, active malignancy and active illness excluded donors. Each time point used about 40 to 100 mL of blood. Sorted cTfh were non-naive CD4+CXCR5+PD-1+, either ICOS+CD38+ or ICOS-CD38-.

The sequencing here drew on CXCR5+ CD38- circulating T follicular helper cells from blood, taken 7 days after influenza vaccination. The subset denotes: circulating Tfh, non-naive CD4+CXCR5+PD-1+ (ICOS+CD38+ or ICOS-CD38-). The sequence came from an adult who received the influenza vaccine. The chain carries TRBV4-3 and TRBJ2-6; D perhaps matches TRBD1 (6 bases). The CDR3 reads CASSQQHGGLSGANVLTF. The DNA of the CDR3 is TGCGCCAGCAGCCAGCAGCATGGGGGCCTCTCTGGGGCCAACGTCCTGACTTTC.